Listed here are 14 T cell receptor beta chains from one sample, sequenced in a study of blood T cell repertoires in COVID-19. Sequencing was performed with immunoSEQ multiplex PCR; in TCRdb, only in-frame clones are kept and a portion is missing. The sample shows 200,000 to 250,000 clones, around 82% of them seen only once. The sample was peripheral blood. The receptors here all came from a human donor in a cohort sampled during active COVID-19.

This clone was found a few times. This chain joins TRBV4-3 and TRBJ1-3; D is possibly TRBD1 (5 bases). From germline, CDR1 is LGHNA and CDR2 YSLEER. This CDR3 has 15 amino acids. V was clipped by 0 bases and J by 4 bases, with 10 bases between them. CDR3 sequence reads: CASSQDRAGGNTIYF. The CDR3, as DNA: TGCGCCAGCAGCCAAGACAGGGCAGGCGGAAACACCATATATTTT.

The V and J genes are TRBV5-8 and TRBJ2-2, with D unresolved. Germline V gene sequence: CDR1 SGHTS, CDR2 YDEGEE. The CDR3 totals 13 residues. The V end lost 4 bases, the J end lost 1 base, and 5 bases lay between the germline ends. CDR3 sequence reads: CASSRRNTGELFF. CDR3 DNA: TGTGCCAGCAGCCGTAGGAACACCGGGGAGCTGTTTTTT.

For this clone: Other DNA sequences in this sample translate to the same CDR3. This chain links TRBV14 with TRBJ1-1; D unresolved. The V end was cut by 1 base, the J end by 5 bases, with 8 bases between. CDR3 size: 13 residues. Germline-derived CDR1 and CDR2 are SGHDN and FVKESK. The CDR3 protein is CASSQGLRTEAFF. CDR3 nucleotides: TGTGCCAGCAGCCAAGGGTTGAGGACTGAAGCTTTCTTT.

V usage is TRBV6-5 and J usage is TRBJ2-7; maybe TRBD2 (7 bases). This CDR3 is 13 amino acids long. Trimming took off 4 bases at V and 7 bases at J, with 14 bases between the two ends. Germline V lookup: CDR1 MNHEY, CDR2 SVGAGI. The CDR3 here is CASSFGLGGEQYF. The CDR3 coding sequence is TGTGCCAGCAGTTTCGGACTAGGGGGTGAGCAGTACTTC.

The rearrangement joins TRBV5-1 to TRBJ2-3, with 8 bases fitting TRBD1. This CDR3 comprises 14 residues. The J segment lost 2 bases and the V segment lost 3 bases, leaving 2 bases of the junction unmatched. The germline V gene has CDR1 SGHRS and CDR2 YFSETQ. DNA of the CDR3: TGCGCCAGCAGCTGGACAGGGCTCACAGATACGCAGTATTTT. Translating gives CASSWTGLTDTQYF.

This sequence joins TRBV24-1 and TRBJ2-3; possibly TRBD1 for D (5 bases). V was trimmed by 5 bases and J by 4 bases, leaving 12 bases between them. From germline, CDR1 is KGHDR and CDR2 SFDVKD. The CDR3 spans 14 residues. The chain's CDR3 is CATSGAGLADTQYF. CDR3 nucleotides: TGTGCCACCAGTGGTGCAGGGTTGGCAGATACGCAGTATTTT.

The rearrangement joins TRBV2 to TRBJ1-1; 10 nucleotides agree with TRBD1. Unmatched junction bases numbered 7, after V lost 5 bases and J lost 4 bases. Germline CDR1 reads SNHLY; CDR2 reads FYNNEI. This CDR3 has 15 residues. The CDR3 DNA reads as TGTGCCAGCAGTCGGGGACAGGGGAGTGGCACTGAAGCTTTCTTT. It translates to CASSRGQGSGTEAFF.

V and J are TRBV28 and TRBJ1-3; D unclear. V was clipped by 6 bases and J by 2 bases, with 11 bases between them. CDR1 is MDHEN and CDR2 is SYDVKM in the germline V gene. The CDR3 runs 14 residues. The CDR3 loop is CASREGRAGNTIYF. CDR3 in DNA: TGTGCCAGCAGAGAGGGTAGGGCTGGAAACACCATATATTTT.

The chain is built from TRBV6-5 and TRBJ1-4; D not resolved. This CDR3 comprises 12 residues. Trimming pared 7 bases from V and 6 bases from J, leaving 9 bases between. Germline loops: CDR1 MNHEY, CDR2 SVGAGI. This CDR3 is CASNNGDEKLFF. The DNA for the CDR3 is TGTGCCAGCAATAATGGAGATGAAAAACTGTTTTTT.

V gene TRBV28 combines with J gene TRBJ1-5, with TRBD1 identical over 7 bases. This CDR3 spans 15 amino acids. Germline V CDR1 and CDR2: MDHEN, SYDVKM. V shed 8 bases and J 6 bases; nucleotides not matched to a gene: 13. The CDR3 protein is CASGLKTGWLQPQHF. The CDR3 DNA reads TGTGCCAGCGGACTGAAGACAGGGTGGCTTCAGCCCCAGCATTTT.

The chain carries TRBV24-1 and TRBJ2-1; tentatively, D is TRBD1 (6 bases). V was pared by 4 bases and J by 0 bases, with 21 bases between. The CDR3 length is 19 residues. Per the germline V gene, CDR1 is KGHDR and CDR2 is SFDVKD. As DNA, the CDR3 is TGTGCCACCAGTGACCCCCTTCCTATGACAGGCAGCTCCTACAATGAGCAGTTCTTC. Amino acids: CATSDPLPMTGSSYNEQFF.

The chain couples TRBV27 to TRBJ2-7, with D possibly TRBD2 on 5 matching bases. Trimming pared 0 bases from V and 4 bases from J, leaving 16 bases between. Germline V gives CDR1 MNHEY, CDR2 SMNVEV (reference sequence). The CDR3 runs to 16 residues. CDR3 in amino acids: CASSLSSSQGGYEQYF. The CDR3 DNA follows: TGTGCCAGCAGTTTATCGTCGAGTCAAGGAGGTTACGAGCAGTACTTC.

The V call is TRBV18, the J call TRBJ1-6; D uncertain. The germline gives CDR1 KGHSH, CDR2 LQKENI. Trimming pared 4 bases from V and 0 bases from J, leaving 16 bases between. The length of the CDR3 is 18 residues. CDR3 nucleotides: TGTGCCAGCTCACTCCTCCCCGAGTCGAGCTCCTATAATTCACCCCTCCACTTT. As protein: CASSLLPESSSYNSPLHF.

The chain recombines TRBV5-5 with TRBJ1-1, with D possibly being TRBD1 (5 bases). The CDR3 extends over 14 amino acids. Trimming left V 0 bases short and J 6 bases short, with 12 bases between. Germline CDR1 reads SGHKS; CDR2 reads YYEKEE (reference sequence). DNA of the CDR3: TGTGCCAGCAGCTTGGATCAGGGTTACCCTGAAGCTTTCTTT. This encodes CASSLDQGYPEAFF.